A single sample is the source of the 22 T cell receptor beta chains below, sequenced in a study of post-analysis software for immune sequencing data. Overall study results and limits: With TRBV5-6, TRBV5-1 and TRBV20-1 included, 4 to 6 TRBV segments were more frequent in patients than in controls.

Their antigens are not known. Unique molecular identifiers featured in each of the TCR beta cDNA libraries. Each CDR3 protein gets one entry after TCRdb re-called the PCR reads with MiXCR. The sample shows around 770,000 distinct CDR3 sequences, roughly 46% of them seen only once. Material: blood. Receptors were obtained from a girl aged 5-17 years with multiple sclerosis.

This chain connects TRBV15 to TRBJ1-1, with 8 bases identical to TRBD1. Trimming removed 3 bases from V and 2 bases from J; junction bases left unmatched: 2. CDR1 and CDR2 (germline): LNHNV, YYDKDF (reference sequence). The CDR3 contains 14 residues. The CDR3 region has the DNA TGTGCCACCAGCAGGGACAGGGAAAACACTGAAGCTTTCTTT. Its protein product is CATSRDRENTEAFF.

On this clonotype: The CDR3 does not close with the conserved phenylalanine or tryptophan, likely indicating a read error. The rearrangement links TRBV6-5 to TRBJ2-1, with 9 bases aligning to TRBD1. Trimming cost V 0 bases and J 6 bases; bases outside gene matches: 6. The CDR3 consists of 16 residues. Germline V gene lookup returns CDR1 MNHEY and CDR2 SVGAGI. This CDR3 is CASSYSVQGALNEQFL. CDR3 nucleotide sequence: TGTGCCAGCAGTTACTCGGTACAGGGGGCTCTCAATGAGCAGTTCCTC.

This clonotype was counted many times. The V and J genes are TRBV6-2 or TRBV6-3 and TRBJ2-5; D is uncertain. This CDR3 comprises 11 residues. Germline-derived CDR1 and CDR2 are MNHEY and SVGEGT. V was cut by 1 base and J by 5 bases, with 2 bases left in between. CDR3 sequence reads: CASSYLETQYF. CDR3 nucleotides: TGTGCCAGCAGTTACTTGGAGACCCAGTACTTC.

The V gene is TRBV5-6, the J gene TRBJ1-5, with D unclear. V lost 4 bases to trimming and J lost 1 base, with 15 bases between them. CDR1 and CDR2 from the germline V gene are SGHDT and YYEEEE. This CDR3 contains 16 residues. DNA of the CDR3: TGTGCCAGCAGCCTAGGAGGAGACACCAGCAATCAGCCCCAGCATTTT. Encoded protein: CASSLGGDTSNQPQHF.

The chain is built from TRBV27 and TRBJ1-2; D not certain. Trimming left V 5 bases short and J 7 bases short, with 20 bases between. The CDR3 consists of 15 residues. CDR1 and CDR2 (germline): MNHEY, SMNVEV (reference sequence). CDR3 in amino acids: CASSPLTISVGGYTF. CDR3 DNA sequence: TGTGCCAGCAGTCCCCTGACAATCAGCGTTGGTGGCTACACCTTC.

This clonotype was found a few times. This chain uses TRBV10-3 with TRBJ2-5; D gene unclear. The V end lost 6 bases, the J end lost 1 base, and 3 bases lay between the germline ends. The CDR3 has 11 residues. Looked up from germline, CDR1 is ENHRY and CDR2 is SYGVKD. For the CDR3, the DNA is TGTGCCATCAGGGCCCAAGAGACCCAGTACTTC. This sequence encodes CAIRAQETQYF.

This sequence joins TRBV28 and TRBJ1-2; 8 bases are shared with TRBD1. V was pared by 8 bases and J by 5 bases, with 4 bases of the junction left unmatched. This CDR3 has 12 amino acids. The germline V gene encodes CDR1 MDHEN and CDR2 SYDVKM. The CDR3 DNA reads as TGTGCCAGCCTTGGACAGGGTTATGGCTACACCTTC. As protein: CASLGQGYGYTF.

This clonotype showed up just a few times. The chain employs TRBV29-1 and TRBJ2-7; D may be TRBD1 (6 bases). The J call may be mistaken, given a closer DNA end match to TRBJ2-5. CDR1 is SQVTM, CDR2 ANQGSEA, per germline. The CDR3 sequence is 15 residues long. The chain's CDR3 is CSVEHLGQLQETQYF. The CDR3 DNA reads TGCAGCGTTGAACACCTTGGACAGCTACAAGAGACCCAGTACTTC.

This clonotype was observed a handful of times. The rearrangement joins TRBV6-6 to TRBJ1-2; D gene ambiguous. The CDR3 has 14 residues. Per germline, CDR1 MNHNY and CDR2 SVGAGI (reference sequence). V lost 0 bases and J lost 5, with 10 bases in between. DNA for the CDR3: TGTGCCAGCAGTTACTCCGTTAGGTTGTATGGCTACACCTTC. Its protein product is CASSYSVRLYGYTF.

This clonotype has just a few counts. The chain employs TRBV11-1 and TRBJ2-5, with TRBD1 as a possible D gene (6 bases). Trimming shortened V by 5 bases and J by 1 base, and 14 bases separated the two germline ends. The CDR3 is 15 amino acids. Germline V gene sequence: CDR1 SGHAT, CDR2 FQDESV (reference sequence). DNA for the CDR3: TGTGCCAGCAGCCGGATCGGACAGTCCCAAGAGACCCAGTACTTC. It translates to CASSRIGQSQETQYF.

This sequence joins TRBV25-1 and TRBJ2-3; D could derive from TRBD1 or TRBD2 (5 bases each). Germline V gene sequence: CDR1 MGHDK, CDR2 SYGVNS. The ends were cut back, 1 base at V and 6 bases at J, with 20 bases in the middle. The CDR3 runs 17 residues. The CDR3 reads CASSESRLWWGSDTQYF. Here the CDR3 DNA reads TGTGCCAGCAGTGAATCTCGACTTTGGTGGGGGAGTGATACGCAGTATTTT.

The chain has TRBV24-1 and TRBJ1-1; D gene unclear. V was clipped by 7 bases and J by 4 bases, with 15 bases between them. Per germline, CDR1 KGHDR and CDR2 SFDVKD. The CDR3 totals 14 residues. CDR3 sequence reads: CATRDSGYTTEAFF. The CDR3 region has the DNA TGTGCCACCAGGGACTCGGGGTACACCACTGAAGCTTTCTTT.

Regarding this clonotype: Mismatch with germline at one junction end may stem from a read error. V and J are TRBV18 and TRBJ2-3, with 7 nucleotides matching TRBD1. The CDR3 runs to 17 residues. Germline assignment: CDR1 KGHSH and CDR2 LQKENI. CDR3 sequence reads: CASSPTLSGQLTDTQCF. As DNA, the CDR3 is TGTGCCAGCTCACCAACCCTTTCGGGACAGCTCACAGATACGCAGTGTTTT.

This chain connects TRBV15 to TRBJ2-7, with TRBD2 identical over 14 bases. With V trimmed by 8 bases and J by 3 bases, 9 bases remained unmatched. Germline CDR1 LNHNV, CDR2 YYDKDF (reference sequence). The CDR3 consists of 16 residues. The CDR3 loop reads CATEHRGTSGSYEQYF. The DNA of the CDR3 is TGTGCCACCGAACACCGAGGGACTAGCGGGAGCTACGAGCAGTACTTC. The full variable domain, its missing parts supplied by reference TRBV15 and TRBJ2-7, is DAMVIQNPRYQVTQFGKPVTLSCSQTLNHNVMYWYQQKSSQAPKLLFHYYDKDFNNEADTPDNFQSRRPNTSFCFLDIRSPGLGDTAMYLCATEHRGTSGSYEQYFGPGTRLTVT.

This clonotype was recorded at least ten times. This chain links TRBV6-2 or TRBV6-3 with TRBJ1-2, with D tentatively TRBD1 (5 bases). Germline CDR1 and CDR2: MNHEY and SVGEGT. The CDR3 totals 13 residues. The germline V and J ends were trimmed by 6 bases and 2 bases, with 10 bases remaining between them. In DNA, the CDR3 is TGTGCCAGCAGGCGGGACTCGAACTATGGCTACACCTTC. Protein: CASRRDSNYGYTF.

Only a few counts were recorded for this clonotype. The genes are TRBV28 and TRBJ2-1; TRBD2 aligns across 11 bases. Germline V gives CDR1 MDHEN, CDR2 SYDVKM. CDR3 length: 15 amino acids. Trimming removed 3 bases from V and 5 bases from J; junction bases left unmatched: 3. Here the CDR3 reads CASSFLAGGNNEQFF. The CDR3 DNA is TGTGCCAGCAGTTTCCTAGCGGGAGGTAACAATGAGCAGTTCTTC.

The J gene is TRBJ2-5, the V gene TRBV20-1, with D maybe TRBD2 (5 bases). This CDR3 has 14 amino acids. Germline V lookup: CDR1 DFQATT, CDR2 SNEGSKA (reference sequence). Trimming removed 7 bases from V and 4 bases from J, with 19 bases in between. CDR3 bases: TGCAGTGTCCCGGGAAGATTGGGTGCAGAGACCCAGTACTTC. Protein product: CSVPGRLGAETQYF.

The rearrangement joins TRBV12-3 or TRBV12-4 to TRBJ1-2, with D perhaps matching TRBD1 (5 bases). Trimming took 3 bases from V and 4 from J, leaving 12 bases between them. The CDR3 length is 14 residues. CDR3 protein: CASSFEGVLYGYTF. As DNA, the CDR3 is TGTGCCAGCAGTTTTGAAGGGGTTCTCTATGGCTACACCTTC.

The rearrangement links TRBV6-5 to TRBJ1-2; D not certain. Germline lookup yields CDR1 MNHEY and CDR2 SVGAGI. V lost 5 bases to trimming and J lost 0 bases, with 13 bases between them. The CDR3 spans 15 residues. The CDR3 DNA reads TGTGCCAGCAGTCCCGGCCAAGTTGCTAACTATGGCTACACCTTC. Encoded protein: CASSPGQVANYGYTF.

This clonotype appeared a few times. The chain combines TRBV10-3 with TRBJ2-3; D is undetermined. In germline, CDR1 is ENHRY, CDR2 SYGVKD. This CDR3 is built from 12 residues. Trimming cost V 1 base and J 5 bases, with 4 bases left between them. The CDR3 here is CAISEWGDTQYF. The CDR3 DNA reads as TGTGCCATCAGTGAGTGGGGAGATACGCAGTATTTT.

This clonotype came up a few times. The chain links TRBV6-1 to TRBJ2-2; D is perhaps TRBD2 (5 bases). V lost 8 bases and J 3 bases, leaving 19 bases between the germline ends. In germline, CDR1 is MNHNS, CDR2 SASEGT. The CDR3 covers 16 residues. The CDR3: CASPLREGSYTGELFF. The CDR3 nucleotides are TGTGCCAGCCCACTCCGCGAGGGCAGCTACACCGGGGAGCTGTTTTTT.

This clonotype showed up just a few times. The CDR3 loop reads CSASKTENYGYTF. In DNA form, the CDR3 reads TGCAGCGCGTCGAAAACAGAGAACTATGGCTACACCTTC. J is TRBJ1-2 and V is TRBV29-1; unclear D gene. With 7 bases removed from V and 2 bases from J, the gap between germline ends came to 14 bases. The CDR3 has 13 residues. CDR1 and CDR2 (germline): SQVTM, ANQGSEA.